The 24 T cell receptor beta chains below were found in one sample sequenced in a study of radiation and T cells in renal cell carcinoma. The time point here: blood 4 weeks post-SBRT, at nephrectomy. Treatment indicated: 15 Gy SBRT to primary tumor, nephrectomy 4 weeks later. Repertoires were generated with immunoSEQ multiplex PCR, while TCRdb's copy carries only in-frame clones and drops some. The sample records roughly 86,000 clones, over 80% being singletons. Source: blood, taken from a patient whose treatment included radiotherapy and nephrectomy. All receptors derive from a man aged 45-60 years with renal cell carcinoma.

The chain links TRBV27 to TRBJ1-2; 7 bases line up with TRBD1. Germline values: CDR1 MNHEY, CDR2 SMNVEV (reference sequence). V lost 4 bases, J lost 2 bases, and 10 bases stayed unmatched. The CDR3 spans 16 residues. The CDR3 region is CASSSWSPGQNYGYTF. The DNA for the CDR3 is TGTGCCAGCAGTTCCTGGTCTCCGGGACAGAACTATGGCTACACCTTC.

Remarks on this clone: One end of the junction varies from germline; a read error may be responsible. The chain is built from TRBV30 and TRBJ1-2; no clear D. Germline values: CDR1 GTSNPN, CDR2 SVGIG (reference sequence). The CDR3 consists of 12 residues. The CDR3 nucleotides are TGTACCTGGATGGAGGCAGGTCATGGCTACACCTTC. This translates into CTWMEAGHGYTF. The full variable domain, with the rest looked up from reference TRBV30 and TRBJ1-2, is SQTIHQWPATLVQPVGSPLSLECTVEGTSNPNLYWYRQAAGRGLQLLFYSVGIGQISSEVPQNLSASRPQDRQFILSSKKLLLSDSGFYLCTWMEAGHGYTFGSGTRLTVV.

This chain connects TRBV12-5 to TRBJ2-2; D not resolved. Per germline, CDR1 LGHNT and CDR2 FRNRAP. CDR3 size: 12 residues. Trimming took off 6 bases at V and 3 bases at J, with 5 bases between the two ends. CDR3 residues: CASGRYTGELFF. CDR3 nucleotides: TGTGCTAGTGGGAGATACACCGGGGAGCTGTTTTTT.

The gene calls are TRBV9 and TRBJ1-2; no reliable D call. The CDR3 spans 16 residues. Germline V gene sequence: CDR1 SGDLS, CDR2 YYNGEE. V was shortened by 3 bases and J by 6 bases, with 21 bases between the two germline ends. The CDR3, as DNA: TGTGCCAGCAGCGCGGAAGGTCAGGTCCTACTAGATGGCTACACCTTC. This gives the protein CASSAEGQVLLDGYTF.

This clone was seen a few times. This rearrangement joins TRBV10-3 to TRBJ1-2, with a possible D match to TRBD1 (5 bases). With 0 bases removed from V and 4 bases from J, the gap between germline ends came to 6 bases. The CDR3 runs to 13 residues. Germline V gene lookup returns CDR1 ENHRY and CDR2 SYGVKD. CDR3 DNA: TGTGCCATCAGTGAGTCCGGGACCTATGGCTACACCTTC. This encodes CAISESGTYGYTF.

Only one count was recorded for this clone. Here the CDR3 reads CASSLYMRGYDQPQHF. CDR3 coding DNA: TGTGCCAGCAGTTTATACATGAGGGGGTATGATCAGCCCCAGCATTTT. This chain connects TRBV27 to TRBJ1-5; D is possibly TRBD1 (6 bases). V was pared by 1 base and J by 5 bases, with 15 bases between. Per the germline V gene, CDR1 is MNHEY and CDR2 is SMNVEV (reference sequence). This CDR3 contains 16 residues.

The gene calls are TRBV5-1 and TRBJ2-3; D is possibly TRBD2 (6 bases). The CDR3 consists of 17 residues. V was cut by 0 bases and J by 2 bases, with 16 bases left in between. Looked up from germline, CDR1 is SGHRS and CDR2 is YFSETQ. CDR3 protein: CASSLVGRRADTDTQYF. DNA of the CDR3: TGCGCCAGCAGCTTGGTGGGGCGGAGGGCCGACACAGATACGCAGTATTTT.

This chain uses TRBV18 with TRBJ1-5, with a tentative D call TRBD1 (5 bases). The ends were cut back, 4 bases at V and 0 bases at J, with 7 bases in the middle. CDR1 is KGHSH, CDR2 LQKENI, per germline. The CDR3 is 14 amino acids. The CDR3 protein is CASSQGDSNQPQHF. As DNA, the CDR3 is TGTGCCAGCTCACAAGGGGATAGCAATCAGCCCCAGCATTTT.

Regarding this clone: The sample has other DNA sequences that encode this CDR3 too. The chain combines TRBV30 with TRBJ1-2; D is unresolved. CDR3 length equals 15 residues. V lost 4 bases and J 0 bases, leaving 15 bases between the germline ends. Germline-derived CDR1 and CDR2 are GTSNPN and SVGIG (reference sequence). The CDR3 region has the DNA TGTGCCTGGATGAAGCCGAGGTTAACTAACTATGGCTACACCTTC. Amino acids: CAWMKPRLTNYGYTF.

DNA for the CDR3: TGTGCCAGCAGTTTAATGTCCAGCTCTGGAAACACCATATATTTT. This translates into CASSLMSSSGNTIYF. The chain combines TRBV6-6 with TRBJ1-3; D call uncertain. Looked up from germline, CDR1 is MNHNY and CDR2 is SVGAGI (reference sequence). This CDR3 comprises 15 residues. The V end lost 4 bases, the J end lost 0 bases, and 10 bases lay between the germline ends.

The chain couples TRBV7-9 to TRBJ2-7; the D gene could be TRBD1 or TRBD2 (6 bases each). CDR1 is SEHNR, CDR2 FQNEAQ, per germline (reference sequence). The CDR3 extends over 16 amino acids. Trimming took off 2 bases at V and 5 bases at J, with 19 bases between the two ends. The CDR3 spells CASSLSPGEVRDEQYF. CDR3 bases: TGTGCCAGCAGCTTATCCCCAGGGGAGGTTCGGGACGAGCAGTACTTC.

V and J are TRBV7-6 and TRBJ2-1, with D possibly being TRBD1 (6 bases). The germline gives CDR1 SGHVS, CDR2 FNYEAQ. CDR3 size: 15 residues. The V end lost 1 base, the J end lost 4 bases, and 11 bases lay between the germline ends. The CDR3 nucleotides read TGTGCCAGCAGCTTAGGCAGGGGCAATTACAATGAGCAGTTCTTC. It translates to CASSLGRGNYNEQFF.

The V call is TRBV28, the J call TRBJ2-4; TRBD1 is a possible D gene (6 bases). This CDR3 region has 13 residues. The germline CDR1 and CDR2 sequences are MDHEN and SYDVKM. V was cut by 1 base and J by 8 bases, with 9 bases left in between. This CDR3 is CASSLSGVDIQYF. In DNA form, the CDR3 reads TGTGCCAGCAGTTTATCAGGGGTAGACATTCAGTACTTC.

The chain combines TRBV5-6 with TRBJ2-7; 13 bases map to TRBD2. The germline V gene encodes CDR1 SGHDT and CDR2 YYEEEE. V gave up 4 bases and J gave up 4 bases; unmatched junction bases: 5. This CDR3 has 15 residues. CDR3 DNA sequence: TGTGCCAGCAGCACACTAGCGGGAGGGCCTTACGAGCAGTACTTC. Encoded protein: CASSTLAGGPYEQYF.

The chain recombines TRBV7-2 with TRBJ1-1, with D tentatively TRBD1 (5 bases). CDR1 SGHTA and CDR2 FQGNSA come from the germline V gene. Trimming cost V 5 bases and J 3 bases, with 10 bases left between them. The CDR3 consists of 13 residues. CDR3 nucleotides: TGTGCCAGCAGCCCCCAGGGTTACACTGAAGCTTTCTTT. This translates into CASSPQGYTEAFF. Together with reference TRBV7-2 and TRBJ1-1, the CDR3 gives the full variable domain: GAGVSQSPSNKVTEKGKDVELRCDPISGHTALYWYRQSLGQGLEFLIYFQGNSAPDKSGLPSDRFSAERTGGSVSTLTIQRTQQEDSAVYLCASSPQGYTEAFFGQGTRLTVV.

The V gene is TRBV5-1, the J gene TRBJ2-3; 7 positions agree with TRBD2. V was clipped by 2 bases and J by 5 bases; unmatched bases: 5. The CDR3 is 14 residues long. The germline V gene has CDR1 SGHRS and CDR2 YFSETQ. The CDR3 loop reads CASSLGGEGDTQYF. CDR3 in DNA: TGCGCCAGCAGCTTAGGAGGGGAGGGAGATACGCAGTATTTT.

This chain joins TRBV11-2 and TRBJ1-5; D unresolved. V was clipped by 3 bases and J by 3 bases, with 6 bases between them. CDR1 is SGHAT and CDR2 is FQNNGV in the germline V gene. The CDR3 runs to 13 residues. This CDR3 reads CASSFWDNQPQHF. The CDR3 DNA reads TGTGCCAGCAGCTTTTGGGACAATCAGCCCCAGCATTTT.

This CDR3 reads CATSRDPIYVRGTQYF. The CDR3 DNA reads as TGTGCCACCAGCAGAGATCCTATCTATGTCAGAGGGACGCAGTATTTT. The chain uses TRBV15 and TRBJ2-3; possibly TRBD2 for D (5 bases). CDR1 and CDR2 (germline): LNHNV, YYDKDF (reference sequence). The CDR3 consists of 16 residues. The V and J ends lost 0 bases and 9 bases respectively, with 19 bases between them. The full variable domain, completed using reference TRBV15 and TRBJ2-3, is DAMVIQNPRYQVTQFGKPVTLSCSQTLNHNVMYWYQQKSSQAPKLLFHYYDKDFNNEADTPDNFQSRRPNTSFCFLDIRSPGLGDTAMYLCATSRDPIYVRGTQYFGPGTRLTVL.

The V call is TRBV19, the J call TRBJ2-7; no clear D gene. Germline-derived CDR1 and CDR2 are LNHDA and SQIVND (reference sequence). V lost 5 bases to trimming and J lost 7 bases, with 9 bases between them. CDR3 size: 11 residues. DNA for the CDR3: TGTGCCAGTAGTGACCTCGGGGAGCAGTACTTC. Amino acid sequence: CASSDLGEQYF.

This rearrangement joins TRBV9 to TRBJ2-3; the D is unclear. The CDR3 runs 17 residues. Trimming took off 0 bases at V and 0 bases at J, with 14 bases between the two ends. From germline, CDR1 is SGDLS and CDR2 YYNGEE. CDR3 in DNA: TGTGCCAGCAGCGTAGGTTTAAGCGATATTAGCACAGATACGCAGTATTTT. Translated, it gives CASSVGLSDISTDTQYF. Combining the CDR3 with reference TRBV9 and TRBJ2-3 gives the whole variable domain DSGVTQTPKHLITATGQRVTLRCSPRSGDLSVYWYQQSLDQGLQFLIQYYNGEERAKGNILERFSAQQFPDLHSELNLSSLELGDSALYFCASSVGLSDISTDTQYFGPGTRLTVL.

J is TRBJ2-2 and V is TRBV10-3; 10 bases are a match to TRBD2. The germline V gene has CDR1 ENHRY and CDR2 SYGVKD. The CDR3 spans 15 residues. Here the CDR3 DNA reads TGTGCTGCAACTAGCGGGACGACGAACACCGGGGAGCTGTTTTTT. Its protein is CAATSGTTNTGELFF.

V and J are TRBV2 and TRBJ2-7; either TRBD1 or TRBD2 may fit D (5 bases each). Trimming removed 8 bases from V and 3 bases from J, with 14 bases in between. The CDR3 length is 13 residues. In germline, CDR1 is SNHLY, CDR2 FYNNEI. CDR3: CASVEGPNYEQYF. The CDR3 nucleotides read TGTGCCAGCGTTGAGGGGCCGAACTACGAGCAGTACTTC.

V is TRBV7-3 and J is TRBJ2-1, with D perhaps matching TRBD2 (5 bases). The V end lost 5 bases, the J end lost 5 bases, and 13 bases lay between the germline ends. The CDR3 is made up of 14 amino acids. CDR1 is SGHTA and CDR2 is FQGTGA in the germline V gene. The CDR3 loop is CASSAKPRDNEQFF. The CDR3 DNA reads TGTGCCAGCAGCGCAAAGCCGAGGGACAATGAGCAGTTCTTC. Full variable domain (missing parts from reference TRBV7-3 and TRBJ2-1): GAGVSQTPSNKVTEKGKYVELRCDPISGHTALYWYRQSLGQGPEFLIYFQGTGAADDSGLPNDRFFAVRPEGSVSTLKIQRTERGDSAVYLCASSAKPRDNEQFFGPGTRLTVL.

V usage is TRBV5-1 and J usage is TRBJ2-5; TRBD1 agrees at 7 bases. Per the germline V gene, CDR1 is SGHRS and CDR2 is YFSETQ. The CDR3 covers 12 residues. The CDR3 is CGPGTAQGGQYF. As DNA, the CDR3 is TGCGGACCCGGGACAGCTCAAGGGGGCCAGTACTTC.